This T cell receptor beta chain stems from a study of T cells in Graves' hyperthyroidism and ophthalmopathy. Study-level points and caveats: Model output signaled ophthalmopathy a median roughly 6 months ahead of onset. A 13 V-J signature model discriminated ophthalmopathy versus stable hyperthyroidism.

It was RNA transcripts that yielded the amplified TCR beta CDR3 regions. A set of HTBI primers served as the primers for a first-round RT-PCR of the TCR CDR3. TCRdb redid the calling of the multiplex PCR reads with MiXCR, one entry per CDR3 protein. Of approximately 400,000 distinct CDR3 sequences in the sample, about 18% were seen once. Trimming shortened V by 6 bases and J by 1 base, and 13 bases separated the two germline ends. This CDR3 is 15 amino acids long. Per the germline V gene, CDR1 is SNHLY and CDR2 is FYNNEI. This clonotype was recorded many times. Its antigen remains unidentified. The receptor's source is a woman in her late teens or twenties with Graves' hyperthyroidism. The sample consisted of blood. The J gene is TRBJ1-5, the V gene TRBV2; no clear D. The DNA of the CDR3 is TGTGCCAGCAGGGCCCTCGGGAAAAGCAATCAGCCCCAGCATTTT. Amino acids: CASRALGKSNQPQHF.